The rows below give T cell receptor beta chains drawn from one sample of a study of radiation and T cells in renal cell carcinoma. Sequencing used immunoSEQ multiplex PCR; TCRdb keeps in-frame clones, though not all of them. The profile shows over 120,000 clones, about 88% of them singletons. The sample was blood, taken from a patient whose treatment included radiotherapy and nephrectomy. The origin of the receptors is a woman aged 45 to 65 with renal cell carcinoma. Both conserved end residues are part of each CDR3. Fields, in order: CDR3 length, V gene, D gene, J gene, clone size, CDR3 DNA, CDR3 protein. A D gene is named only where the DNA matches it firmly. Clone sizes are given selectively: once, few, many, or a class where the clone is expanded.

>16|TRBV4-1|NA|TRBJ1-5|NA
TGCGCCAGCAGCCAAGAACTCAGCGGGGGCAATCAGCCCCAGCATTTT
CASSQELSGGNQPQHF
>14|TRBV2|NA|TRBJ2-3|NA
TGTGCCAGCAGTCCCGGGCAGGTCACAGATACGCAGTATTTT
CASSPGQVTDTQYF
>13|TRBV29-1|NA|TRBJ1-5|NA
TGCAGCGTTGCGTGGGCAGAAAATCAGCCCCAGCATTTT
CSVAWAENQPQHF
>15|TRBV5-4|NA|TRBJ1-4|NA
TGTGCCAGCAGCTATAAGGATGCAACTAATGAAAAACTGTTTTTT
CASSYKDATNEKLFF
>15|TRBV19|NA|TRBJ1-1|NA
TGTGCCAGTAGTAGTGGGGGGTCGGGGAACACTGAAGCTTTCTTT
CASSSGGSGNTEAFF
>16|TRBV28|NA|TRBJ1-2|NA
TGTGCCAGCAGTTCCCCCGGGGGGCAGGGGTACTATGGCTACACCTTC
CASSSPGGQGYYGYTF
>15|TRBV5-6|NA|TRBJ2-3|NA
TGTGCCAGCAGCTTGTCAGCCGGGGGCACAGATACGCAGTATTTT
CASSLSAGGTDTQYF
>16|TRBV5-6|NA|TRBJ2-1|NA
TGTGCCAGCACCACGCGTTTGGGGAGTAGGTTCAATGAGCAGTTCTTC
CASTTRLGSRFNEQFF
>15|TRBV7-6|TRBD1|TRBJ2-5|NA
TGTGCCAGCAGCCATTGGGACAGGGTGGGGAGGACCCAGTACTTC
CASSHWDRVGRTQYF
>17|TRBV2|NA|TRBJ1-6|NA
TGTGCCAGCAGTTACTCCCAGGGTTTCTTCCGATATTCACCCCTCCACTTT
CASSYSQGFFRYSPLHF
>14|TRBV29-1|NA|TRBJ2-3|NA
TGCAGCGTCGAACCCGGTCAGAGCACAGATACGCAGTATTTT
CSVEPGQSTDTQYF
>13|TRBV14|NA|TRBJ1-2|NA
TGTGCCAGCAGCCAAACACAGGGCTATGGCTACACCTTC
CASSQTQGYGYTF
>13|TRBV19|NA|TRBJ2-2|NA
TGTGCCAGTAGGCTTCTTAACACCGGGGAGCTGTTTTTT
CASRLLNTGELFF
>14|TRBV7-8|NA|TRBJ1-1|NA
TGTGCCAGCAGCTTGACATTGCCTCACACTGAAGCTTTCTTT
CASSLTLPHTEAFF
>14|TRBV9|NA|TRBJ1-1|NA
TGTGCCAGCAGCGTAGACGTGAGCAACACTGAAGCTTTCTTT
CASSVDVSNTEAFF
>17|TRBV19|TRBD1|TRBJ1-5|few
TGTGCCAGTAGTCCAAGGGACAGCTATTATAGCAATCAGCCCCAGCATTTT
CASSPRDSYYSNQPQHF
>13|TRBV6-5|NA|TRBJ1-5|NA
TGTGCCAGCAGTTACACAGGGAATCAGCCCCAGCATTTT
CASSYTGNQPQHF
>16|TRBV4-2|TRBD2|TRBJ2-1|NA
TGTGCCAGCAGGCTGGGACTAGCGGGGGCCTACAATGAGCAGTTCTTC
CASRLGLAGAYNEQFF
>14|TRBV2|NA|TRBJ1-6|NA
TGTGCCAGCACTCCGGGTCACTATAATTCACCCCTCCACTTT
CASTPGHYNSPLHF
>14|TRBV6-6|NA|TRBJ1-5|NA
TGTGCCAGTATGTTTGATAATAGCAATCAGCCCCAGCATTTT
CASMFDNSNQPQHF
>17|TRBV4-1|TRBD1|TRBJ1-1|NA
TGCGCCAGCAGCCAAGTTAGCCAGGGGGCACCGGACACTGAAGCTTTCTTT
CASSQVSQGAPDTEAFF
>16|TRBV5-5|TRBD1|TRBJ1-2|NA
TGTGCCAGCAGCTTGGTTGCGACAGGGGGAGGCTATGGCTACACCTTC
CASSLVATGGGYGYTF
>14|TRBV6-5|NA|TRBJ1-1|NA
TGTGCCAGCAGTTACTCGGAGAGGAACACTGAAGCTTTCTTT
CASSYSERNTEAFF
>15|TRBV2|TRBD1|TRBJ1-4|NA
TGTGCCAGCGACCGGGACAGGGGTTATTATGAAAAACTGTTTTTT
CASDRDRGYYEKLFF
>16|TRBV7-2|TRBD1|TRBJ1-6|NA
TGTGCCAGCAGCTCCCAGGGGGGGATGAATAATTCACCCCTCCACTTT
CASSSQGGMNNSPLHF
>13|TRBV25-1|NA|TRBJ1-1|few
TGTGCCACCATTGGACTGGAGAACACTGAAGCTTTCTTT
CATIGLENTEAFF
>16|TRBV5-1|TRBD2|TRBJ2-7|NA
TGCGCCAGCAGCCGCGAGACTAGCGGGGGCTCCTACGAGCAGTACTTC
CASSRETSGGSYEQYF
>17|TRBV7-9|TRBD2|TRBJ2-4|once
TGTGCCAGCAGCTTAGCGGCGGGGGGGCGGTCCAAAAACATTCAGTACTTC
CASSLAAGGRSKNIQYF
>12|TRBV11-3|NA|TRBJ2-2|NA
TGTGCCAGCAGCTTAGACCTCGGGGAGCTGTTTTTT
CASSLDLGELFF
>16|TRBV27|TRBD1|TRBJ1-2|few
TGTGCCAGCAACCCTAAACAGGGGACTCTATACTATGGCTACACCTTC
CASNPKQGTLYYGYTF